The rows below give T cell receptor beta chains drawn from one sample of a study of cytomegalovirus exposure and HLA in healthy donors. This table comes from immunoSEQ multiplex PCR, and its TCRdb copy is limited to in-frame clones, with some not included. The data contain roughly 330,000 clones, around 90% of them singletons. The sample taken for sequencing was PBMCs. The receptors here all came from a woman aged 25 to 45 in good health and CMV-seropositive. Each CDR3 is given with its conserved first and last residue. The D gene is left open where the match is weak. Clone size is stated in some rows and not others, as once, few, many or a class when expanded.

D	J	V	size	DNA	CDR3
-	TRBJ2-3	TRBV2	-	TGTGCCAGCAAGGACAAGGGGCGCACAGATACGCAGTATTTT	CASKDKGRTDTQYF
-	TRBJ2-5	TRBV29-1	-	TGCAGCGCCGGAGGGGGGAGTGGGCCAGAGACCCAGTACTTC	CSAGGGSGPETQYF
-	TRBJ1-1	TRBV10-2	-	TGCGCCAGCAGTGAGTCCGCAGATAACACTGAAGCTTTCTTT	CASSESADNTEAFF
-	TRBJ1-1	TRBV19	-	TGTGCCAGTAGTAGCGGGGGGCTCACTGAAGCTTTCTTT	CASSSGGLTEAFF
-	TRBJ2-1	TRBV19	-	TGTGCCAGTACCCCCGCCGGGAAGTACAACAATGAGCAGTTCTTC	CASTPAGKYNNEQFF
-	TRBJ1-5	TRBV7-2	-	TGTGCCAGCAGCTTAGATGGTCGAGGGGCAGGGACTAGCAATCAGCCCCAGCATTTT	CASSLDGRGAGTSNQPQHF
-	TRBJ1-5	TRBV30	-	TGTGCCTGGAGTGACAGGTCCGATCAGCCCCAGCATTTT	CAWSDRSDQPQHF
TRBD2	TRBJ2-1	TRBV7-3	few	TGTGCCAGCAGCTTGACTAGCGGGGGGGCACATGAGCAGTTCTTC	CASSLTSGGAHEQFF
TRBD1	TRBJ1-1	TRBV2	-	TGTGCCAGTAACAGGGGGGGCACTGAAGCTTTCTTT	CASNRGGTEAFF
TRBD1	TRBJ1-6	TRBV18	-	TGTGCCAGCTCAAGGGACAGGGAATCACCCCTCCACTTT	CASSRDRESPLHF
-	TRBJ1-1	TRBV6-5	-	TGTGCCAGCAGTTACCGGGGAGTGTTGAACACTGAAGCTTTCTTT	CASSYRGVLNTEAFF
-	TRBJ1-4	TRBV5-6	-	TGTGCCAGCAGCTTGGTGTCGGGTGAAAAACTGTTTTTT	CASSLVSGEKLFF
-	TRBJ1-1	TRBV6-5	-	TGTGCCAGCAGTTGGGCGCCAGGGGCGAACACTGAAGCTTTCTTT	CASSWAPGANTEAFF
TRBD2	TRBJ2-5	TRBV7-9	-	TGTGCCAGCAGCTACGGGACTAGCGAGCAAGAGACCCAGTACTTC	CASSYGTSEQETQYF
TRBD1	TRBJ2-2	TRBV28	-	TGTGCCAGCAGTTTGAGCGGACAGGGTAACACCGGGGAGCTGTTTTTT	CASSLSGQGNTGELFF
TRBD1	TRBJ1-2	TRBV5-1	-	TGCGCCAGCAGCTTGGGTCGGACAGGGGGAGGCTACACCTTC	CASSLGRTGGGYTF
-	TRBJ2-1	TRBV9	-	TGTGCCAGCAGCCTCGGGACCCCCTCCTACAATGAGCAGTTCTTC	CASSLGTPSYNEQFF
-	TRBJ1-2	TRBV6-5	-	TGTGCCAGCAGACTAGACCCCCGAGGAAAGGAAGGCTACACCTTC	CASRLDPRGKEGYTF
TRBD1	TRBJ2-7	TRBV27	-	TGTGCCAGCAGACTCGGACAGGGGGCCTACGAGCAGTACTTC	CASRLGQGAYEQYF
-	TRBJ2-7	TRBV4-2	-	TGTGCCAGCAGCCAAGGGGCACAACCCTACGAGCAGTACTTC	CASSQGAQPYEQYF
-	TRBJ2-7	TRBV4-2	-	TGTGCCAGCAGCCAAGAGGGAGGTTCCCTCTACGAGCAGTACTTC	CASSQEGGSLYEQYF
-	TRBJ1-2	TRBV9	-	TGTGCCAGCAGTTCCCTGGGGGCAACCGGTGGCTACACCTTC	CASSSLGATGGYTF
-	TRBJ1-5	TRBV10-3	-	TGTGCCATCAGTGAGGGTAGCAATCAGCCCCAGCATTTT	CAISEGSNQPQHF
-	TRBJ1-2	TRBV28	-	TGTGCCAGCAGTTTAGGCGGTAACTATGGCTACACCTTC	CASSLGGNYGYTF
TRBD1	TRBJ1-2	TRBV4-1	-	TGCGCCAGCAGCCAAGTTTCCGGACAGGGTTCATATGGCTACACCTTC	CASSQVSGQGSYGYTF
-	TRBJ1-1	TRBV5-6	-	TGTGCCAGCAGCCTACTGTTAGAAGCGCACACTGAAGCTTTCTTT	CASSLLLEAHTEAFF
-	TRBJ1-1	TRBV5-1	-	TGCGCCAGCAGCTTGGGCGGGGGAACTGAAGCTTTCTTT	CASSLGGGTEAFF
-	TRBJ2-7	TRBV13	-	TGTGCCAGCAGCTCCCTCGGGGGAAGGAACGAGCAGTACTTC	CASSSLGGRNEQYF
TRBD2	TRBJ2-7	TRBV13	-	TGTGCCAGCAGCTCTCGGGGGGCTAGCGGGTTCTCCTACGAGCAGTACTTC	CASSSRGASGFSYEQYF
-	TRBJ1-4	TRBV30	-	TGTGCCTGGAGTGTAACCCAGGGGGAAAAACTGTTTTTT	CAWSVTQGEKLFF
TRBD1	TRBJ2-1	TRBV19	many	TGTGCCAGTAGTAAGGTACAGGGGGCGTACAATGAGCAGTTCTTC	CASSKVQGAYNEQFF